This entry describes one TCR beta chain. The clone's antigen remains unknown. The receptor library was made with 5' RACE. Preparation of each TCR library used approximately 4,000 ng of total RNA. For each sample, cDNA was synthesized in eight separate reactions using SMARTScribe reverse transcriptase. During cDNA synthesis, unique molecular identifiers containing a 6-nucleotide sample barcode were introduced by template switching. Amplification of TCRalpha and TCRbeta cDNA involved two nested PCRs of roughly 17 and 9 cycles, and each PCR was followed by bead purification. Before amplification, cDNA was treated with uracil DNA-glycosylase and purified using the QIAquick PCR purification kit. The second PCR added Illumina TruSeq-compatible adapters along with sample-specific barcodes. Library quality and concentration were checked on TapeStation and Qubit, and libraries were pooled at around 4.9 ng each. The pooled libraries were sequenced with 2 x 100 bp reads and custom sequencing primers on an Illumina HiSeq2500 single-index Rapid Run. The published analysis was carried out like this. MiGEC version 1.2.6 was used for UMI-based consensus assembly, which corrected PCR and sequencing errors. MiXCR version 2.1.1 handled V(D)J alignment, clonotype assembly and CDR3 extraction. To normalise gene usage, clonotype sharing and MAIT/NKT TCR abundance, the top 1000, 10 000 and 20 000 clonotypes in each sample were analysed. After downsampling to 27 000 UMIs, diversity was calculated as the inverse Simpson index using the vegan R package. Paired Mann-Whitney U tests were applied to discordant twin pairs, and Benjamini-Hochberg correction was used for multiple testing. TCRdb reprocessed the reads and provides one entry for every CDR3 protein sequence; no DNA is given. Clone size and V and J calls follow TCRdb, not the original study. This sample's records show a few hundred thousand distinct CDR3 sequences. The ten biggest clones cover 2.5% to 3% of the sample.

The sample originates from a study of monozygotic twins with inflammatory bowel disease (dated by TCRdb to about 2019). About the investigation overall: The complete study included about 28 monozygotic twin pairs: 19 IBD-discordant Danish pairs and nine German pairs, of which four were IBD-concordant and five were IBD-discordant. Within discordant pairs, disease-associated traits were sought mainly by comparing IBD patients with their genetically identical healthy co-twins. Each individual had, on average, about 151 000 unique TCRalpha sequences and 181 000 unique TCRbeta sequences available for analysis. The research as a whole found: The results gave no support for a single strong signal or clonotype linked to IBD. A decrease in TCRbeta repertoire diversity, as measured by inverse Simpson index, was observed in IBD patients compared with their healthy co-twins. Fewer clonotypes were shared with other individuals by IBD patients than by healthy twins, most markedly in patients showing signs of disease activity. Concordant and discordant twins showed no difference in repertoire similarity, possibly because of limited statistical power. Differing immunosuppressive treatments among patients may have added background noise and inter-individual variability to the repertoires. The analysis was unable to tell different T cell subtypes apart.

From each donor, an approximately 2.5 ml peripheral blood sample was collected into PAXgene tubes and stored at -80 degrees C. Without any T cell sorting, total RNA was extracted from whole blood using the PAXgene blood miRNA kit on an automated QIAcube. Deep TCRalpha and TCRbeta repertoire profiling with unique molecular barcoding was performed on peripheral blood of monozygotic twin pairs concordant or discordant for inflammatory bowel disease. Smoking habits were recorded for all twin pairs, and each individual was classified as a current, former or never smoker. CDR1 and CDR2 are drawn from the germline V gene: SGDLS, YYNGEE. There are 15 amino acids in the CDR3, from cysteine to phenylalanine inclusive. This entry has no DNA.

The V and J genes are TRBV9 and TRBJ2-3; the TRBD1 assignment by TCRdb is unverifiable without DNA. The source of this sequence is a human donor with ulcerative colitis or Crohn's disease, or a healthy co-twin of an affected twin (not recorded which). Sequencing used blood. The CDR3 reads as follows: CASSLYGDVTDTQYF.